The rows below give T cell receptor beta chains drawn from one sample of a study of T cell repertoires in cytomegalovirus infection. Antigens for these TCRs are unknown. MiXCR was run by TCRdb on the reads, yielding one entry per CDR3 protein. The table has 75,000 to 100,000 distinct CDR3 sequences, more than 40% seen once. Material: CD8+ T cells from cultured PBMCs, obtained from culture after CMV antigen stimulation. The source of these receptors is a human donor in good health (CMV status not recorded). Some clones in this sample may be carry-over from other donors' samples. Both conserved end residues are part of each CDR3. A D gene is named only where the DNA matches it firmly. Rows give clone size only sometimes, using once, few, many, or a class for an expanded clone.

clone_size	v_call	j_call	d_call	cdr3_nt	cdr3_aa
few	TRBV7-8	TRBJ1-4	NA	TGTGCCAGCACCCCAAGTCTGGGGACACTTAATGAAAAACTGTTTTTT	CASTPSLGTLNEKLFF
few	TRBV7-8	TRBJ1-1	NA	TGTGCCAGCAGCGAAAGACTTAAACGGGACACTGAAGCTTTCTTT	CASSERLKRDTEAFF
NA	TRBV7-8	TRBJ1-5	TRBD1	TGTGCCAGCAGCCTAGGAGGGACAGGGGTTCAGCCCCAGCATTTT	CASSLGGTGVQPQHF
NA	TRBV12-3/TRBV12-4	TRBJ2-4	NA	TGTGCCAGCAGATTGGACATCGGGGACATTCAGTACTTC	CASRLDIGDIQYF
NA	TRBV28	TRBJ2-1	NA	TGTGCCAGCAGGCTTGCGAGCTCCTACAATGAGCAGTTCTTC	CASRLASSYNEQFF
NA	TRBV15	TRBJ2-3	NA	TGTGCCACCAGGGGGCCAGGGGACCTCCTTAGCACAGATACGCAGTATTTT	CATRGPGDLLSTDTQYF
NA	TRBV9	TRBJ2-5	NA	TGTGCCAGCAGCGTAGGAGGCGGGGGCGGGGGGACCCAGTACTTC	CASSVGGGGGGTQYF
many	TRBV7-6	TRBJ2-7	TRBD1	TGTGCCAGCAGCTTAGGACCACAGGGGATCTCCTACGAGCAGTACTTC	CASSLGPQGISYEQYF
NA	TRBV7-9	TRBJ2-7	TRBD1	TGTGCCAGCAGCTCTCACTCGACAGGGGCCTACGAGCAGTACTTC	CASSSHSTGAYEQYF
NA	TRBV19	TRBJ2-2	TRBD1	TGTGCCAGTATCGACAGGGCCACCGGGGAGCTGTTTTTT	CASIDRATGELFF
NA	TRBV6-1	TRBJ1-2	NA	TGTGCCAGCAGTGGCAGGGTCGGCTACACCTTC	CASSGRVGYTF
once	TRBV5-1	TRBJ2-1	TRBD2	TGCGCCAGCAGCGGGGAGCGGGACTCCTACAATGAGCAGTTCTTC	CASSGERDSYNEQFF
NA	TRBV12-3/TRBV12-4	TRBJ2-3	NA	TGTGCCAGCAGTTGGATGAGGGAGGCTAGCACAGATACGCAGTATTTT	CASSWMREASTDTQYF
few	TRBV12-3/TRBV12-4	TRBJ1-1	NA	TGTGCCAGCAGTTTAGGCGTTCGAGGCACTGAAGCTTTCTTT	CASSLGVRGTEAFF
few	TRBV12-3/TRBV12-4	TRBJ1-1	TRBD1	TGTGCCAGCAGTCCCTCAGGGCCAGGGGGTGAAGCTTTCTTT	CASSPSGPGGEAFF
NA	TRBV29-1	TRBJ2-7	NA	TGCAGCGTTGACGGGGCCCGCTCCTACGAGCAGTACTTC	CSVDGARSYEQYF
few	TRBV27	TRBJ2-5	NA	TGTGCCAGCAGCCCCACCCCCCTACCCGGGGATGAGACCCAGTACTTC	CASSPTPLPGDETQYF
few	TRBV14	TRBJ1-2	NA	TGTGCCAGCAGTACGGGACGGAACTATGGCTACACCTTC	CASSTGRNYGYTF
NA	TRBV27	TRBJ2-7	TRBD1	TGTGCCAGCAGTTTATCTCCTTGGACAGGGGGCTCCAACGAGCAGTACTTC	CASSLSPWTGGSNEQYF
few	TRBV12-3/TRBV12-4	TRBJ1-1	NA	TGTGCCAGCAGTTTCGAGGGGAGGGTCGAAGCTTTCTTT	CASSFEGRVEAFF
few	TRBV7-9	TRBJ1-1	NA	TGTGCCAGCAGCTTAGTTGGGGCTGGCACTGAAGCTTTCTTT	CASSLVGAGTEAFF
NA	TRBV14	TRBJ2-2	NA	TGTGCCAGCAGCCCTTTCGATGCAGGCCCGAACACCGGGGAGCTGTTTTTT	CASSPFDAGPNTGELFF
NA	TRBV28	TRBJ2-1	NA	TGTGCCAGCAGTTTAGCCCTTTACAATGAGCAGTTCTTC	CASSLALYNEQFF
many	TRBV7-2	TRBJ1-2	NA	TGTGCCAGCAGCGGACCGGGACGCACAGTCTATGGCTACACCTTC	CASSGPGRTVYGYTF
NA	TRBV7-3	TRBJ1-3	TRBD1	TGTGCCACCCATACCGGGACAGGAAGCTCTGGAAACACCATATATTTT	CATHTGTGSSGNTIYF
NA	TRBV29-1	TRBJ2-1	TRBD2	TGCAGCGTTGAGATTACGGGGGGGCGTTACAATGAGCAGTTCTTC	CSVEITGGRYNEQFF
NA	TRBV7-3	TRBJ1-1	NA	TGTGCCAGCAGCTTAATGGGGTTGGACACTGAAGCTTTCTTT	CASSLMGLDTEAFF
NA	TRBV5-4	TRBJ2-3	TRBD2	TGTGCCAGCAGCATTGCCCGGGAGGGCCTCACAGATACGCAGTATTTT	CASSIAREGLTDTQYF
few	TRBV7-8	TRBJ2-2	TRBD1	TGTGCCAGCAGCTTAGTACAGGGGTCAACCGGGGAGCTGTTTTTT	CASSLVQGSTGELFF
NA	TRBV11-1	TRBJ2-6	NA	TGTGCCAGCAGCCGTAGAAGGGGGGGCGTCAGGGCCAACGTCCTGACTTTC	CASSRRRGGVRANVLTF
NA	TRBV4-1	TRBJ1-6	NA	TGCGCCAGCAGCCAAGATCGTCGGGGCAGCAATTCACCCCTCCACTTT	CASSQDRRGSNSPLHF